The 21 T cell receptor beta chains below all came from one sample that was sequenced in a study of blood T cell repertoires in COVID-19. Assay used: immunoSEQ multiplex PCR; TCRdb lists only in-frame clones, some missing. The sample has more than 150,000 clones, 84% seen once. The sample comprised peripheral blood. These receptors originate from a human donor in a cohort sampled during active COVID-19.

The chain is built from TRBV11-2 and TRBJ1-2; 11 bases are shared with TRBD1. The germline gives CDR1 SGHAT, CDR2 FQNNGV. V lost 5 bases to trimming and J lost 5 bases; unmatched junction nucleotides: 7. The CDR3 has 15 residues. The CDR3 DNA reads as TGTGCCAGCAGCCCTAGCGGGACAGGGGGATATGGCTACACCTTC. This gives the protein CASSPSGTGGYGYTF.

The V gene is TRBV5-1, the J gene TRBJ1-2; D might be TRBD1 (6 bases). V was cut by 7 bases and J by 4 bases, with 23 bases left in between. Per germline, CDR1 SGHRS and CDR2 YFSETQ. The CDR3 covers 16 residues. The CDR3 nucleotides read TGCGCCAGCGGCCCTAAGGGGACAAGCTACTTCTATGGCTACACCTTC. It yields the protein CASGPKGTSYFYGYTF.

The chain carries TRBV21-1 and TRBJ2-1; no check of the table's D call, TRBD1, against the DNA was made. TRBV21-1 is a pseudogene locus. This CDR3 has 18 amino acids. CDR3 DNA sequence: TGTGCCAGCAGTAACAACAGGGGCTCCTTTAGCTCCTACAATGAGCAGTTCTTC. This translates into CASSNNRGSFSSYNEQFF.

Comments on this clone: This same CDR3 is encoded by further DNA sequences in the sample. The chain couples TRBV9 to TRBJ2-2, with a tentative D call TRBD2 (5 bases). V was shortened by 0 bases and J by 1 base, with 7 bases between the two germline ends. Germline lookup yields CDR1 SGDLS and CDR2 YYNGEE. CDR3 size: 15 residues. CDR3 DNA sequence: TGTGCCAGCAGCGTAGCGGCGGGGAACACCGGGGAGCTGTTTTTT. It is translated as CASSVAAGNTGELFF. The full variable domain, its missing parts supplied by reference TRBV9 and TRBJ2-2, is DSGVTQTPKHLITATGQRVTLRCSPRSGDLSVYWYQQSLDQGLQFLIQYYNGEERAKGNILERFSAQQFPDLHSELNLSSLELGDSALYFCASSVAAGNTGELFFGEGSRLTVL.

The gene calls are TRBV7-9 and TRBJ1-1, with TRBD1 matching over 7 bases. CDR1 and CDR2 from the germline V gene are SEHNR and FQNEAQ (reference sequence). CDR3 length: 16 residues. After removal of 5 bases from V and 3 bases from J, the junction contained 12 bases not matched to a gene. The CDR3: CASSRTFGQVDTEAFF. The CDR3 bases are TGTGCCAGCAGCCGAACCTTCGGACAGGTGGACACTGAAGCTTTCTTT.

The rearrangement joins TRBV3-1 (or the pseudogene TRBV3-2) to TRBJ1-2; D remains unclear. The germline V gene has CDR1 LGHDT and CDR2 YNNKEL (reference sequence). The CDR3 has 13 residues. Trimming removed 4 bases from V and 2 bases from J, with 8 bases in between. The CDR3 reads CASSPGRNYGYTF. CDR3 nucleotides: TGTGCCAGCAGCCCCGGGAGAAACTATGGCTACACCTTC.

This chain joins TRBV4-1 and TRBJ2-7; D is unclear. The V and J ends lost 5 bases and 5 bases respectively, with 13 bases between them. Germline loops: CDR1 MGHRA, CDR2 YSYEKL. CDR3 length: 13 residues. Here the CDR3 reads CASSSRHDHEQYF. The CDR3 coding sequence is TGCGCCAGCAGCTCCCGACATGACCACGAGCAGTACTTC.

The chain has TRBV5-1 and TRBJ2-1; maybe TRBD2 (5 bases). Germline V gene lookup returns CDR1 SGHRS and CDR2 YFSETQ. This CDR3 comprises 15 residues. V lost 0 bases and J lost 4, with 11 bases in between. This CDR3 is CASSLEWGDYNEQFF. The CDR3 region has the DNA TGCGCCAGCAGCTTGGAGTGGGGAGATTACAATGAGCAGTTCTTC.

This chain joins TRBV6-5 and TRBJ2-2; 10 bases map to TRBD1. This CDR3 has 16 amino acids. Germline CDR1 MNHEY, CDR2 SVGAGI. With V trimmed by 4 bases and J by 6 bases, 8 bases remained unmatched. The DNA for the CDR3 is TGTGCCAGCAGTTCCGGGACAGGGGTTGCCGCCGGGGAGCTGTTTTTT. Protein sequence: CASSSGTGVAAGELFF.

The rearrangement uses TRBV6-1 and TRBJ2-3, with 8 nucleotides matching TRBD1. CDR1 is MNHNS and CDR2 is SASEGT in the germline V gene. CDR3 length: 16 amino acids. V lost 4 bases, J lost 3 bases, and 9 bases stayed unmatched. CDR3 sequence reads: CASSAGTGRGTDTQYF. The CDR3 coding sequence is TGTGCCAGCAGTGCCGGGACAGGAAGAGGAACAGATACGCAGTATTTT.

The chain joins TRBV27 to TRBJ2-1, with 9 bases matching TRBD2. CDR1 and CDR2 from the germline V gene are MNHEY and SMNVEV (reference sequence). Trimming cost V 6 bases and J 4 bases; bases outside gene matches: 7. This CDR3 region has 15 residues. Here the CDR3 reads CASSYGTSRYNEQFF. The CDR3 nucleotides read TGTGCCAGCAGCTACGGGACTAGCAGATACAATGAGCAGTTCTTC.

DNA of the CDR3: TGTGCCAGCAGTGAGATAGCTGATGCAGGGCGTACCATATATTTT. This sequence encodes CASSEIADAGRTIYF. The V call is TRBV25-1, the J call TRBJ1-3, with D perhaps matching TRBD1 (5 bases). This CDR3 spans 15 amino acids. V was trimmed by 3 bases and J by 10 bases, leaving 19 bases between them. Germline CDR1 is MGHDK and CDR2 is SYGVNS.

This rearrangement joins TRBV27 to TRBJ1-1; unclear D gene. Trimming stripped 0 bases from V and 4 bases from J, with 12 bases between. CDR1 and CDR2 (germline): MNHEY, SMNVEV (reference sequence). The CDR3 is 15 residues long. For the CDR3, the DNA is TGTGCCAGCAGTTTATCCTGGCGGGCACGCACTGAAGCTTTCTTT. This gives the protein CASSLSWRARTEAFF.

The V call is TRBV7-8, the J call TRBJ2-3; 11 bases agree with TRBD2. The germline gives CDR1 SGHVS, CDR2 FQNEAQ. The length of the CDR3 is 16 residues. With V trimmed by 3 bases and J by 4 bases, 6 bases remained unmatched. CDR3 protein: CASSFLAGGAADTQYF. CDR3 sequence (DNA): TGTGCCAGCAGCTTTTTAGCGGGGGGGGCCGCAGATACGCAGTATTTT.

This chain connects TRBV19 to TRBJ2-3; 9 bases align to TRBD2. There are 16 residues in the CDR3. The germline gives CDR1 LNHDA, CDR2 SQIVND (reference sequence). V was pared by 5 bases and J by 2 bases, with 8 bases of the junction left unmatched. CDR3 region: CASSPERGAFTDTQYF. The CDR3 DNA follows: TGTGCCAGTAGTCCAGAGCGGGGGGCATTCACAGATACGCAGTATTTT.

Here the CDR3 DNA reads TGTGCCAGTAGTTCACAGGGGATAGGCAATCAGCCCCAGCATTTT. Its protein is CASSSQGIGNQPQHF. The chain combines TRBV19 with TRBJ1-5, with TRBD1 matching 7 bases. Germline lookup yields CDR1 LNHDA and CDR2 SQIVND (reference sequence). The CDR3 extends over 15 amino acids. Unmatched junction bases numbered 6, after V lost 5 bases and J lost 2 bases.

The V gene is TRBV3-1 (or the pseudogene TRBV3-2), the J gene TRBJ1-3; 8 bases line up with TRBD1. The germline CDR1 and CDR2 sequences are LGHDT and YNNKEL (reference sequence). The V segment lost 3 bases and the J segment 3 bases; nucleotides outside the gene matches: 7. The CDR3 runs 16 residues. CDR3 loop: CASSQPRGTGGNTIYF. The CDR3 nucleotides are TGTGCCAGCAGCCAGCCCCGAGGGACAGGTGGAAACACCATATATTTT.

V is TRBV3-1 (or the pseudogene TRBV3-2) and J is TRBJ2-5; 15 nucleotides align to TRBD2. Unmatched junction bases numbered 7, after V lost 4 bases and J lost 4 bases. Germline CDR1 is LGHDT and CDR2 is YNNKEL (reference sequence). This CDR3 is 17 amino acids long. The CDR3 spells CASSRTGLAGGAETQYF. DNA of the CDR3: TGTGCCAGCAGCCGAACGGGACTAGCGGGGGGAGCAGAGACCCAGTACTTC.

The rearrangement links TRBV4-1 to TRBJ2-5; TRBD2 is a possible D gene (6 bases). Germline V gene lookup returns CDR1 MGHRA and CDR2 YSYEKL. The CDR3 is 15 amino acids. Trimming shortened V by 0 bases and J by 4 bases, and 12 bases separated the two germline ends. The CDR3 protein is CASSQDSRGGETQYF. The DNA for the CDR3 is TGCGCCAGCAGCCAAGATAGCCGGGGAGGAGAGACCCAGTACTTC.

The CDR3 spells CASSSGQGDGGELFF. For the CDR3, the DNA is TGTGCCAGCAGCTCGGGACAGGGGGATGGCGGGGAGCTGTTTTTT. The J gene is TRBJ2-2, the V gene TRBV7-6; 11 nucleotides line up with TRBD1. This CDR3 is 15 amino acids long. Germline V gene sequence: CDR1 SGHVS, CDR2 FNYEAQ. The J segment lost 7 bases and the V segment lost 4 bases, leaving 5 bases of the junction unmatched.

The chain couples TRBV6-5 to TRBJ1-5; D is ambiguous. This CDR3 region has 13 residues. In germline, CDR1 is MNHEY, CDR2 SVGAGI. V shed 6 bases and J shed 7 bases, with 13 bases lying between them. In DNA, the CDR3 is TGTGCCAGCAGAAGACGGGAACTACAGCCCCAGCATTTT. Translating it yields CASRRRELQPQHF.